This entry is about one TCR beta chain. The assay was immunoSEQ multiplex PCR, and TCRdb's table has in-frame clones only and misses some. The table includes roughly 120,000 clones, around 88% detected once. The data belong to a study of PD-L1 blockade in urothelial cancer. Study-level background: Male patients with bladder-origin urothelial cancer numbered about 85% of the 29. From 0 to 3 prior chemotherapy regimens had been given to the patients. Blood was tested 3 weeks (second dose) and 6 weeks into treatment.

Time point indicated: peripheral blood 6 weeks after treatment start. This TCR was sampled from a man between 60 and 75 years old with urothelial cancer. The material was PBMCs, obtained around atezolizumab (anti-PD-L1) treatment.

CDR3 sequence (DNA): TGTGCCAGCAGCTTAGTGGCGGGACAGCGGAACAATGAGCAGTTCTTC. Translating gives CASSLVAGQRNNEQFF. This chain connects TRBV11-2 to TRBJ2-1, with a possible D match to TRBD1 (7 bases). Germline values: CDR1 SGHAT, CDR2 FQNNGV. V was pared by 1 base and J by 5 bases, with 15 bases between. The CDR3 consists of 16 residues.